The source of this T cell receptor (beta chain) is a study of beta chain features in type 1 diabetes. Study overall: Cell yields, gender and age were comparable in patients and healthy donors. General study findings and limits: Moderate yet significant TCRB CDR3 shortening was seen in Type 1 diabetes patients in all four CD4+ subsets.

Every isolated RNA sample was fully reverse transcribed, so sequencing captured expressed TCRB transcripts. Method: immunoSEQ multiplex PCR; TCRdb's copy keeps in-frame clones and lacks some. The table lists about 150,000 clones, 13% of them singletons, with approximately 1.3% in the top ten. V was shortened by 0 bases and J by 0 bases, with 8 bases between the two germline ends. The CDR3 runs 14 residues. The germline V gene encodes CDR1 GTSNPN and CDR2 SVGIG (reference sequence). This clone has just a few counts. Its matching antigen is unknown. Every donor had blood drawn once into heparin, approximately 110 mL on average.

The clonotype comes from a man younger than 30 with type 1 diabetes. The rearrangement links TRBV30 to TRBJ1-1; D ambiguous. The sample consisted of central memory CD4+ T cells from blood. The CDR3: CAWSVNTVNTEAFF. The CDR3 bases are TGTGCCTGGAGTGTTAATACGGTGAACACTGAAGCTTTCTTT.